These 28 T cell receptor beta chains were sequenced from one sample in a study of blood T cell repertoires in COVID-19. Profiled with immunoSEQ multiplex PCR; TCRdb holds only in-frame clones, not every one. The table has under 250,000 clones, 70% to 90% seen once. Sequencing was performed on PBMCs or T cells enriched from blood (not recorded which). The receptors derive from a woman aged 45 to 65 with acute COVID-19.

V usage is TRBV12-5 and J usage is TRBJ1-4, with TRBD1 identical over 8 bases. V was pared by 7 bases and J by 5 bases, with 12 bases of the junction left unmatched. Per the germline V gene, CDR1 is LGHNT and CDR2 is FRNRAP. CDR3 length equals 16 residues. The CDR3 DNA reads TGTGCTAGTGCCCCTCCCAGGGGGCAGGGGAATGAAAAACTGTTTTTT. This codes for CASAPPRGQGNEKLFF.

This clone was counted only a few times. This rearrangement joins TRBV9 to TRBJ2-7; 16 bases are shared with TRBD2. V shed 4 bases, J shed 6 bases, and the junction held 10 bases outside the gene matches. Looked up from germline, CDR1 is SGDLS and CDR2 is YYNGEE. The CDR3 extends over 17 amino acids. This CDR3 reads CASSSGLAGGQLSEQYF. For the CDR3, the DNA is TGTGCCAGCAGCTCGGGACTAGCGGGGGGGCAGTTAAGCGAGCAGTACTTC.

The rearrangement joins TRBV11-2 to TRBJ2-4; D is unresolved. There are 14 residues in the CDR3. In germline, CDR1 is SGHAT, CDR2 FQNNGV. V lost 6 bases, J lost 7 bases, and 16 bases lay in between. The CDR3 sequence is CASRHIKKENIQYF. Here the CDR3 DNA reads TGTGCCAGCAGGCATATCAAAAAAGAGAACATTCAGTACTTC. The full variable domain, in which reference TRBV11-2 and TRBJ2-4 provide the parts outside the CDR3, is EAGVAQSPRYKIIEKRQSVAFWCNPISGHATLYWYQQILGQGPKLLIQFQNNGVVDDSQLPKDRFSAERLKGVDSTLKIQPAKLEDSAVYLCASRHIKKENIQYFGAGTRLSVL.

V is TRBV6-6 and J is TRBJ1-1, with unresolved D. Germline CDR1 reads MNHNY; CDR2 reads SVGAGI (reference sequence). The CDR3 length is 12 residues. V dropped 7 bases and J dropped 6 bases, with 12 bases sitting between them. DNA of the CDR3: TGTGCCAGCATTAAGTCGGGGTCTGAAGCTTTCTTT. Protein product: CASIKSGSEAFF.

V usage is TRBV5-8 and J usage is TRBJ1-2, with D possibly TRBD1 on 6 matching bases. Trimming removed 0 bases from V and 0 bases from J, with 12 bases in between. CDR3 size: 16 residues. Germline CDR1 reads SGHTS; CDR2 reads YDEGEE. CDR3 nucleotides: TGTGCCAGCAGCTTGGGAACAGGGCGCACTAACTATGGCTACACCTTC. Protein product: CASSLGTGRTNYGYTF.

The chain has TRBV6-1 and TRBJ1-5, with 8 bases that match TRBD1. V was clipped by 1 base and J by 6 bases; unmatched bases: 5. There are 15 residues in the CDR3. Germline loops: CDR1 MNHNS, CDR2 SASEGT. The CDR3 spells CASSEGQGAAQPQHF. CDR3 DNA sequence: TGTGCCAGCAGTGAAGGGCAGGGGGCGGCTCAGCCCCAGCATTTT.

V and J are TRBV19 and TRBJ1-4; no clear D gene. Germline lookup yields CDR1 LNHDA and CDR2 SQIVND (reference sequence). The V and J ends lost 7 bases and 0 bases respectively, with 12 bases between them. The CDR3 consists of 15 residues. CDR3 DNA: TGTGCCAGTACCATGGAGGGTGCAACTAATGAAAAACTGTTTTTT. Its protein product is CASTMEGATNEKLFF.

This clone was seen only a few times. The chain combines TRBV23-1 with TRBJ1-1; the D gene is possibly TRBD1 (6 bases). TRBV23-1 is noted as an ORF with a role that remains uncertain. Trimming pared 0 bases from V and 5 bases from J, leaving 22 bases between. This CDR3 is built from 18 residues. The CDR3 DNA sequence: TGCGCCAGCAGTCAATCGCGTTCGCAGGGGCCGTGGTGGACTGAAGCTTTCTTT. It encodes CASSQSRSQGPWWTEAFF.

This clone turned up a few times. This chain joins TRBV19 and TRBJ2-2; 8 positions match TRBD2. CDR1 LNHDA and CDR2 SQIVND come from the germline V gene (reference sequence). The junction had 5 bases not matched to a gene; V was cut back by 4 bases and J by 4 bases. CDR3 length: 15 residues. In nucleotides, the CDR3 is TGTGCCAGTAGTAGAGTAGCGGGGCTCACCGGGGAGCTGTTTTTT. It translates to CASSRVAGLTGELFF.

This chain connects TRBV5-1 to TRBJ2-7; 7 nucleotides align to TRBD1. Trimming took 5 bases from V and 1 from J; bases not matched to a gene: 9. The CDR3 contains 15 residues. Looked up from germline, CDR1 is SGHRS and CDR2 is YFSETQ. CDR3 region: CASSLREQGSYEQYF. CDR3 in DNA: TGCGCCAGCAGTTTAAGAGAACAGGGGTCCTACGAGCAGTACTTC.

The J gene is TRBJ1-5, the V gene TRBV6-1, with D maybe TRBD1 (5 bases). Deletions cut 2 bases from V and 0 bases from J, with 11 bases between. This CDR3 has 16 residues. Germline V CDR1 and CDR2: MNHNS, SASEGT. CDR3 nucleotide sequence: TGTGCCAGCAGTGAATGGGGCCACCTTAGCAATCAGCCCCAGCATTTT. Protein sequence: CASSEWGHLSNQPQHF.

The V call is TRBV4-1, the J call TRBJ1-6; a possible D gene is TRBD1 (6 bases). Trimming took off 4 bases at V and 7 bases at J, with 17 bases between the two ends. This CDR3 comprises 16 residues. Germline V gene sequence: CDR1 MGHRA, CDR2 YSYEKL. CDR3 sequence reads: CASSPDFGGPNSPLHF. In DNA form, the CDR3 reads TGCGCCAGCAGCCCAGATTTCGGGGGGCCCAATTCACCCCTCCACTTT.

This chain uses TRBV2 with TRBJ1-1; 7 positions match TRBD1. Looked up from germline, CDR1 is SNHLY and CDR2 is FYNNEI. CDR3 length equals 14 residues. The trim removed 4 bases at V and 6 bases at J, leaving 8 bases unmatched. The DNA of the CDR3 is TGTGCCAGCAGTGCAGAGGGGGCGATTGCTGAAGCTTTCTTT. Its protein is CASSAEGAIAEAFF. The whole variable domain, remainder taken from reference TRBV2 and TRBJ1-1, is EPEVTQTPSHQVTQMGQEVILRCVPISNHLYFYWYRQILGQKVEFLVSFYNNEISEKSEIFDDQFSVERPDGSNFTLKIRSTKLEDSAMYFCASSAEGAIAEAFFGQGTRLTVV.

V gene TRBV7-9 combines with J gene TRBJ1-2; maybe TRBD1 (5 bases). This CDR3 is built from 13 residues. V gave up 2 bases and J gave up 8 bases, with 12 bases separating them. Per the germline V gene, CDR1 is SEHNR and CDR2 is FQNEAQ (reference sequence). CDR3 loop: CASSLPGPGGYTF. The CDR3 DNA sequence: TGTGCCAGCAGCTTACCGGGCCCAGGGGGCTACACCTTC.

This clone came up a few times. CDR3 nucleotide sequence: TGTGCAGTGAGCGGGGGGGCGGAAGATACGCAGTATTTT. This encodes CAVSGGAEDTQYF. The V call is TRBV30, the J call TRBJ2-3; 10 bases agree with TRBD2. CDR3 size: 13 residues. Germline V gene sequence: CDR1 GTSNPN, CDR2 SVGIG (reference sequence).

The J gene is TRBJ2-7, the V gene TRBV3-1 (or the pseudogene TRBV3-2); 9 nucleotides align to TRBD1. Per germline, CDR1 LGHDT and CDR2 YNNKEL (reference sequence). Trimming took 0 bases from V and 7 from J; bases not matched to a gene: 4. The CDR3 sequence is 14 residues long. The CDR3 reads CASSQEGTGREQYF. The CDR3 DNA reads TGTGCCAGCAGCCAAGAGGGGACAGGGAGGGAGCAGTACTTC.

The rearrangement joins TRBV7-9 to TRBJ2-1, with TRBD2 matching 7 bases. Germline CDR1 and CDR2: SEHNR and FQNEAQ (reference sequence). The V and J ends lost 5 bases and 12 bases, in that order; junction bases with no gene match: 16. The CDR3 spans 15 residues. The CDR3 protein is CASSHQRGQSLGQFF. The CDR3 bases are TGTGCCAGCAGCCATCAGCGGGGCCAATCCCTTGGGCAGTTCTTC.

V is TRBV30 and J is TRBJ1-1; D is perhaps TRBD1 (5 bases). The CDR3 consists of 13 residues. The V end lost 3 bases, the J end lost 1 base, and 9 bases lay between the germline ends. CDR1 GTSNPN and CDR2 SVGIG come from the germline V gene (reference sequence). The CDR3 loop reads CAWSQTGNTEAFF. As DNA, the CDR3 is TGTGCCTGGAGCCAAACAGGGAACACTGAAGCTTTCTTT. The full variable domain, rest sourced from reference TRBV30 and TRBJ1-1, is SQTIHQWPATLVQPVGSPLSLECTVEGTSNPNLYWYRQAAGRGLQLLFYSVGIGQISSEVPQNLSASRPQDRQFILSSKKLLLSDSGFYLCAWSQTGNTEAFFGQGTRLTVV.

This sequence joins TRBV7-2 and TRBJ1-2, with TRBD1 identical over 8 bases. V gave up 5 bases and J gave up 4 bases; unmatched junction bases: 9. This CDR3 has 15 residues. Germline V gives CDR1 SGHTA, CDR2 FQGNSA. The CDR3 sequence: CASSQPRGLSYGYTF. As DNA, the CDR3 is TGTGCCAGCAGCCAACCCAGGGGGCTGAGCTATGGCTACACCTTC.

The chain uses TRBV30 and TRBJ1-3, with D possibly being TRBD1 (5 bases). Per germline, CDR1 GTSNPN and CDR2 SVGIG (reference sequence). V lost 3 bases to trimming and J lost 2 bases, with 14 bases between them. The CDR3 has 15 residues. In nucleotides, the CDR3 is TGTGCCTGGAGCGGAACTGGGGGGGCTGGAAACACCATATATTTT. It is translated as CAWSGTGGAGNTIYF.

The rearrangement joins TRBV4-3 to TRBJ1-4; D gene uncertain. The CDR3 contains 13 residues. V was cut by 4 bases and J by 8 bases, with 11 bases left in between. The germline V gene encodes CDR1 LGHNA and CDR2 YSLEER. The CDR3 sequence: CASSLLGGEKLFF. The CDR3 DNA sequence: TGCGCCAGCAGCCTCCTCGGAGGAGAAAAACTGTTTTTT.

The J gene is TRBJ2-1, the V gene TRBV10-3; D is ambiguous. The CDR3 sequence is 13 residues long. Germline CDR1 ENHRY, CDR2 SYGVKD. Trimming took 0 bases from V and 3 from J, leaving 3 bases between them. The CDR3 protein is CAISESFYNEQFF. For the CDR3, the DNA is TGTGCCATCAGTGAGTCCTTCTACAATGAGCAGTTCTTC.

V usage is TRBV7-9 and J usage is TRBJ1-5; 7 nucleotides agree with TRBD1. This CDR3 has 14 amino acids. Germline loops: CDR1 SEHNR, CDR2 FQNEAQ (reference sequence). V lost 3 bases to trimming and J lost 7 bases; unmatched junction nucleotides: 6. CDR3 in DNA: TGTGCCAGCAGCTTTTCGACAGGGCAGCAGCCCCAGCATTTT. Translated: CASSFSTGQQPQHF.

This clone was picked up a small number of times. The chain recombines TRBV5-8 with TRBJ2-2; possible D gene TRBD1, 5 bases. This CDR3 has 17 amino acids. Germline-derived CDR1 and CDR2 are SGHTS and YDEGEE. Trimming stripped 4 bases from V and 0 bases from J, with 16 bases between. In DNA, the CDR3 is TGTGCCAGCAGCGCCTACATCCAGGGCTCGAACACCGGGGAGCTGTTTTTT. Its translation is CASSAYIQGSNTGELFF. Combining the CDR3 with reference TRBV5-8 and TRBJ2-2 gives the whole variable domain EAGVTQSPTHLIKTRGQQATLRCSPISGHTSVYWYQQALGLGLQFLLWYDEGEERNRGNFPPRFSGRQFPNYSSELNVNALELEDSALYLCASSAYIQGSNTGELFFGEGSRLTVL.

There are a few counts of this clone. This chain uses TRBV7-2 with TRBJ1-3; 10 bases map to TRBD1. The CDR3 length is 15 residues. Germline-derived CDR1 and CDR2 are SGHTA and FQGNSA. V was clipped by 2 bases and J by 8 bases; unmatched bases: 6. The CDR3 is CASSLSVGQGDTIYF. CDR3 DNA: TGTGCCAGCAGCTTAAGCGTCGGACAGGGGGACACCATATATTTT. Supplemented by reference TRBV7-2 and TRBJ1-3, the full variable domain reads GAGVSQSPSNKVTEKGKDVELRCDPISGHTALYWYRQSLGQGLEFLIYFQGNSAPDKSGLPSDRFSAERTGGSVSTLTIQRTQQEDSAVYLCASSLSVGQGDTIYFGEGSWLTVV.

The chain joins TRBV25-1 to TRBJ1-1; D is undetermined. CDR1 MGHDK and CDR2 SYGVNS come from the germline V gene. This CDR3 is 16 amino acids long. The ends were cut back, 1 base at V and 5 bases at J, with 17 bases in the middle. The CDR3 loop is CASSEFDGSRRTEAFF. DNA of the CDR3: TGTGCCAGCAGTGAATTCGATGGCAGTAGGAGAACTGAAGCTTTCTTT.

This chain links TRBV19 with TRBJ2-5, with a weak D call TRBD1 (6 bases). V lost 1 base, J lost 5 bases, and 8 bases lay in between. This CDR3 is 13 amino acids long. CDR1 and CDR2 from the germline V gene are LNHDA and SQIVND (reference sequence). The CDR3 protein is CASSIVQGETQYF. CDR3 bases: TGTGCCAGTAGTATAGTCCAGGGGGAGACCCAGTACTTC.

The rearrangement uses TRBV19 and TRBJ1-2; the match to TRBD1 covers 9 bases. The CDR3 length is 16 residues. The junction had 9 bases not matched to a gene; V was cut back by 5 bases and J by 2 bases. CDR1 and CDR2 (germline): LNHDA, SQIVND (reference sequence). CDR3 sequence reads: CASSPRPGQGNYGYTF. The CDR3 bases are TGTGCCAGTAGTCCCCGCCCCGGACAGGGGAACTATGGCTACACCTTC.